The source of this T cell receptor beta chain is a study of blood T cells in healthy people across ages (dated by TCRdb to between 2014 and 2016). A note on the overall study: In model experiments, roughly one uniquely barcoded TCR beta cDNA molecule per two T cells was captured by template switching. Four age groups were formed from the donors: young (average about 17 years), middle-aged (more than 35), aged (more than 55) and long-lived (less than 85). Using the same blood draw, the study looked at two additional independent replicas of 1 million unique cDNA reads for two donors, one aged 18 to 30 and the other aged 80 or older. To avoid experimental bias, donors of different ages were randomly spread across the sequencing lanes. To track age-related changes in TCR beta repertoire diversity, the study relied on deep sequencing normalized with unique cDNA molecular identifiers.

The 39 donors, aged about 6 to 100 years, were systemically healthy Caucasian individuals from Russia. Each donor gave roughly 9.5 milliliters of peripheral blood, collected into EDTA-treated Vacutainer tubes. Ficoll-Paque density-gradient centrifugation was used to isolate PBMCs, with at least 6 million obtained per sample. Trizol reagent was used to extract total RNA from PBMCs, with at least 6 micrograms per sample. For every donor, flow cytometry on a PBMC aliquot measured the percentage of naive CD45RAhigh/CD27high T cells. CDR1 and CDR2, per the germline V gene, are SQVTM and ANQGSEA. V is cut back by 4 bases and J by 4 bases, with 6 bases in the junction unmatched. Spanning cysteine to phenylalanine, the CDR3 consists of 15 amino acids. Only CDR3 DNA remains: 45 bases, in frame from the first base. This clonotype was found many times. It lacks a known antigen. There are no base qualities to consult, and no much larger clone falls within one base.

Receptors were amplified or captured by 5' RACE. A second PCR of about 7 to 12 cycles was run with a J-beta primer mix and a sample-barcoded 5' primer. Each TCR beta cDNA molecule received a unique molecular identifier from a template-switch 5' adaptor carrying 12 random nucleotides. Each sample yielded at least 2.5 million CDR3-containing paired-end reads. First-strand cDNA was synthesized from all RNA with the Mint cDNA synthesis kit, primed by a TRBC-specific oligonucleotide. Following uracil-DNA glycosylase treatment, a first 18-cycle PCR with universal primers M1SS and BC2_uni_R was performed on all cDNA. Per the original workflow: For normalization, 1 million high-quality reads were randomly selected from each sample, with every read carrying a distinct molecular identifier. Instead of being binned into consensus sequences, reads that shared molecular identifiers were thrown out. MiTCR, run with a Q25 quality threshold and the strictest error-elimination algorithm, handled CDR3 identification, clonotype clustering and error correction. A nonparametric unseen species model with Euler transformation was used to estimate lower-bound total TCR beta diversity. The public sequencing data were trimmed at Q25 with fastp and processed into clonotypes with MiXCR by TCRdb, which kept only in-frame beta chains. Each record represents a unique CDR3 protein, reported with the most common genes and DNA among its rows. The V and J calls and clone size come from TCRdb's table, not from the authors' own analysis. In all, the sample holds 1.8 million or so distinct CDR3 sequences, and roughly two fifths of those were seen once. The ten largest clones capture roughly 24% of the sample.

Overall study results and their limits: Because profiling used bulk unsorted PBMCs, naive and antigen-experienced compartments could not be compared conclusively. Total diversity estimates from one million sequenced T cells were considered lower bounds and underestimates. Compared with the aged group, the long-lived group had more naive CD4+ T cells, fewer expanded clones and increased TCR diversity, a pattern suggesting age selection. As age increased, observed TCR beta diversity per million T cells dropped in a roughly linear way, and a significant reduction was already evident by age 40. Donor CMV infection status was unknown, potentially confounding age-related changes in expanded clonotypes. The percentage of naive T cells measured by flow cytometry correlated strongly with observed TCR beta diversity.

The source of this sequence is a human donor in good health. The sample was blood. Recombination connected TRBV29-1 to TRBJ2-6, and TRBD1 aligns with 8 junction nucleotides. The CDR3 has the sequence CSVVQDRAGANVLTF. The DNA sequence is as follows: TGCAGCGTTGTTCAGGACAGGGCCGGGGCCAACGTCCTGACTTTC. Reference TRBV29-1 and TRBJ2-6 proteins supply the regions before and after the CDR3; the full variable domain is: SAVISQKPSRDICQRGTSLTIQCQVDSQVTMMFWYRQQPGQSLTLIATANQGSEATYESGFVIDKFPISRPNLTFSTLTVSNMSPEDSSIYLCSVVQDRAGANVLTFGAGSRLTVL.